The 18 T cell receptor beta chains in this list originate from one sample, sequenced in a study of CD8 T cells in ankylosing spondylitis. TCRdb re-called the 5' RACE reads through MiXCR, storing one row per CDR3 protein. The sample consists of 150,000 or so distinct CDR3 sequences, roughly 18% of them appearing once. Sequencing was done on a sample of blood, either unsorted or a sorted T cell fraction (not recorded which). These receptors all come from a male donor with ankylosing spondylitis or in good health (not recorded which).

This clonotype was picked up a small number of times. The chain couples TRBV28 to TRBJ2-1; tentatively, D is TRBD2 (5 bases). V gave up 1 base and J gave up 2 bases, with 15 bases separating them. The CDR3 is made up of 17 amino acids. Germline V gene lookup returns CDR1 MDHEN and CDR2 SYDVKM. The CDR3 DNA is TGTGCCAGCAGTTTATTGTCGGCGGGTAGAGCCTACAATGAGCAGTTCTTC. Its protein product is CASSLLSAGRAYNEQFF.

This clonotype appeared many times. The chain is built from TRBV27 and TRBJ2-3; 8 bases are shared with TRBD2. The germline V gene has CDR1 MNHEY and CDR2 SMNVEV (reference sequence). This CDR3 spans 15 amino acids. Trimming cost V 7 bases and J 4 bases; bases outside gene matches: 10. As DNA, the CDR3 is TGTGCCAGCACCCCTGGGCGCGGGAGGCCAGATACGCAGTATTTT. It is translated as CASTPGRGRPDTQYF.

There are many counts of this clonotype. The CDR3 nucleotides are TGTGCCAGCAGCCCCCGACCTTCAGGGGGGACTGAAGCTTTCTTT. This translates into CASSPRPSGGTEAFF. The V gene is TRBV6-1, the J gene TRBJ1-1; 7 bases line up with TRBD1. Germline V gene data show CDR1 as MNHNS and CDR2 as SASEGT. CDR3 size: 15 residues. The V gene end was trimmed by 6 bases and the J gene end by 5 bases; junction bases not matched to a gene: 12.

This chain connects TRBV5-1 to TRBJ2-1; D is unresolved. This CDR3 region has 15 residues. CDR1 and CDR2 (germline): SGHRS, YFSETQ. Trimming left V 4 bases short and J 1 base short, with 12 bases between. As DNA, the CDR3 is TGCGCCAGCAGCAGCCGGACCGTATCCTACAATGAGCAGTTCTTC. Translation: CASSSRTVSYNEQFF.

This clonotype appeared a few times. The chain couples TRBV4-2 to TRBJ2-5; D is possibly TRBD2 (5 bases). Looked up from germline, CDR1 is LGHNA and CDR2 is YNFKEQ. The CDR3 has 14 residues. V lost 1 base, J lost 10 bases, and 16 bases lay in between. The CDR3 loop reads CASSQAPSDGDQYF. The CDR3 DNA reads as TGTGCCAGCAGCCAAGCCCCATCCGACGGGGACCAGTACTTC.

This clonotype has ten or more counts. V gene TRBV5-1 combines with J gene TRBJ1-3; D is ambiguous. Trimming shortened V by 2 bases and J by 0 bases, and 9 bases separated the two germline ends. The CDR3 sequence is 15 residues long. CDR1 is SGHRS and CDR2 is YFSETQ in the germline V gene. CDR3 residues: CASSFSGSSGNTIYF. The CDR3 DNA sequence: TGCGCCAGCAGCTTCTCCGGGAGCTCTGGAAACACCATATATTTT.

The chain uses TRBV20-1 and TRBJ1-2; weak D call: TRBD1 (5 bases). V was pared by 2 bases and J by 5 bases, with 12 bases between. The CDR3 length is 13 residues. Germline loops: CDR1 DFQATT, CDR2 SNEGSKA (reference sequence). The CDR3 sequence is CSARWGIVYGYTF. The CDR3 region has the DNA TGCAGTGCTAGATGGGGGATAGTGTATGGCTACACCTTC.

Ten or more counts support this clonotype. Written as DNA, the CDR3 is TGTGCCAGCACCCTGGGTGCGGCAGGGGGATTAAATGAGCAGTTCTTC. Translation gives CASTLGAAGGLNEQFF. The rearrangement joins TRBV12-3 or TRBV12-4 to TRBJ2-1; 7 nucleotides align to TRBD1. The CDR3 contains 16 residues. V lost 7 bases and J lost 7; bases outside the gene matches: 16.

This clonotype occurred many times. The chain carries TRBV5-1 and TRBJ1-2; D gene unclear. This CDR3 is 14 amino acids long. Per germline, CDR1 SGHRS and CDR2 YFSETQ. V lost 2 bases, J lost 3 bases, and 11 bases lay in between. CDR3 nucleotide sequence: TGCGCCAGCAGCTTTAGGACGGAGGACTATGGCTACACCTTC. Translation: CASSFRTEDYGYTF.

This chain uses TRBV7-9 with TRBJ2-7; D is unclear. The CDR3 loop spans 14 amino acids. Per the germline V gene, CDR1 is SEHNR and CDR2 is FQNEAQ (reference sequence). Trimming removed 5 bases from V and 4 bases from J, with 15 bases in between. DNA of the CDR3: TGTGCCAGCAGCCCCGAGTCAATCAGGTACGAGCAGTACTTC. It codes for CASSPESIRYEQYF.

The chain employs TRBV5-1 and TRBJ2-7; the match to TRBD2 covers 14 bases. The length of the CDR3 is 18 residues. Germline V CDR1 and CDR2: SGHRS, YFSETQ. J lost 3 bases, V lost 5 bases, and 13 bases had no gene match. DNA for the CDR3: TGCGCCAGCAGACCCGGGACTAGCGGGAGAACTGGCAGCTACGAGCAGTACTTC. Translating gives CASRPGTSGRTGSYEQYF.

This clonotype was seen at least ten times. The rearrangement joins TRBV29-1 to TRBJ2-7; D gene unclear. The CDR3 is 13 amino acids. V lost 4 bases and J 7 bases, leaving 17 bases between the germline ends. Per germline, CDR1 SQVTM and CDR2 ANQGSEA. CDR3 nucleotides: TGCAGCGTTGCCCAGGAGTGGTCCGGGGAGCAGTACTTC. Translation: CSVAQEWSGEQYF.

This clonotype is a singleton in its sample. The CDR3 region is CASSLPPGTGKSPLHF. The CDR3 DNA is TGTGCCAGCAGTTTACCCCCTGGGACAGGGAAATCACCCCTCCACTTT. This rearrangement joins TRBV28 to TRBJ1-6; TRBD1 matches 9 bases. CDR1 is MDHEN, CDR2 SYDVKM, per germline. The CDR3 length is 16 residues. V was clipped by 2 bases and J by 10 bases; unmatched bases: 9.

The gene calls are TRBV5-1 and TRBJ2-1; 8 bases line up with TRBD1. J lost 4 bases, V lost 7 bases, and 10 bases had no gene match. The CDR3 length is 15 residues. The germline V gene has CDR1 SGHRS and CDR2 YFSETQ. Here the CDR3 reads CASRAGGESYNEQFF. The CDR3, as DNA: TGCGCCAGCCGCGCAGGGGGCGAGAGTTACAATGAGCAGTTCTTC.

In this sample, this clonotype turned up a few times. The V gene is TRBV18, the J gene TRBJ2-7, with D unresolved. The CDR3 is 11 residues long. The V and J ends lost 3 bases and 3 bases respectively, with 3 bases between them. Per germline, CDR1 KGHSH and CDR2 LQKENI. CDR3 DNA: TGTGCCAGCTCACCTCTCTACGAGCAGTACTTC. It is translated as CASSPLYEQYF.

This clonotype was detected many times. The CDR3 DNA follows: TGTGCCAGCAGTTCCTCAGATACGCAGTATTTT. Translating gives CASSSSDTQYF. V and J are TRBV28 and TRBJ2-3, with no clear D. The V gene lost 4 bases and the J gene lost 4 bases, with 3 bases spanning the gap. Germline V gene sequence: CDR1 MDHEN, CDR2 SYDVKM. The CDR3 has 11 residues.

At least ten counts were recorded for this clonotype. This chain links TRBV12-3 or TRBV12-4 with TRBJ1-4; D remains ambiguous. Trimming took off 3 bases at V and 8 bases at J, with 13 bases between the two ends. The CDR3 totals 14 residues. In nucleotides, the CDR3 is TGTGCCAGCAGTTTGTCCGGGAAGGGAGAAAAACTGTTTTTT. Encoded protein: CASSLSGKGEKLFF.

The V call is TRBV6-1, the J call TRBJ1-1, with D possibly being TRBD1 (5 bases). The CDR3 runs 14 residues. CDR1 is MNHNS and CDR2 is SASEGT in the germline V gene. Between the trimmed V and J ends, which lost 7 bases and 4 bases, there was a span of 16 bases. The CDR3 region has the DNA TGTGCCAGCACCTTAGGGGTCGCGGGCACTGAAGCTTTCTTT. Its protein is CASTLGVAGTEAFF.